This T cell receptor beta chain derives from a study of technical replicates of blood from several donors. The method was immunoSEQ multiplex PCR; TCRdb's version includes in-frame clones alone and lacks a portion of them. The sample comprises over 50,000 clones, roughly 97% of which are singletons, and approximately 0.18% rests with the top ten. Germline trimming cut 6 bases from V and 0 bases from J; bases unmatched to any gene: 20. Looked up from germline, CDR1 is SQVTM and CDR2 is ANQGSEA. This CDR3 spans 19 amino acids. The sequencing sample was made of T cells isolated from PBMCs. The sequence was collected from a human donor in good health. The genes are TRBV29-1 and TRBJ2-5; TRBD2 matches at 9 bases. CDR3 bases: TGCAGCGTCGGAGATTTTATAGCTAGCGGGGTTATCTACCAAGAGACCCAGTACTTC. Encoded protein: CSVGDFIASGVIYQETQYF. Filled out from reference TRBV29-1 and TRBJ2-5, the complete variable domain reads SAVISQKPSRDICQRGTSLTIQCQVDSQVTMMFWYRQQPGQSLTLIATANQGSEATYESGFVIDKFPISRPNLTFSTLTVSNMSPEDSSIYLCSVGDFIASGVIYQETQYFGPGTRLLVL.